Shown below are 18 T cell receptor beta chains from a single sample sequenced in a study of cytomegalovirus exposure and HLA in healthy donors. Generated by immunoSEQ multiplex PCR, the TCRdb table keeps only in-frame clones and is missing some. The profile shows roughly 140,000 clones, roughly nine tenths of them singletons. Specimen: PBMCs. These receptors were obtained from a man aged 18-30 years in good health and CMV-seronegative.

V usage is TRBV13 and J usage is TRBJ1-1, with a weak D call TRBD1 (5 bases). Germline V gene sequence: CDR1 PRHDT, CDR2 FYEKMQ (reference sequence). The CDR3 runs to 14 residues. V shed 1 base and J shed 5 bases, with 11 bases lying between them. The CDR3 nucleotides are TGTGCCAGCAGCTTAGTGGGGGGTGGGACTGAAGCTTTCTTT. Translated: CASSLVGGGTEAFF.

The V call is TRBV25-1, the J call TRBJ1-5; 7 nucleotides agree with TRBD1. Per germline, CDR1 MGHDK and CDR2 SYGVNS. CDR3 length: 17 amino acids. The J segment lost 6 bases and the V segment lost 4 bases, leaving 15 bases of the junction unmatched. In DNA form, the CDR3 reads TGTGCCAGCAGTGGGTTTAAGGGGGCCAATATTCCTCAGCCCCAGCATTTT. Protein: CASSGFKGANIPQPQHF.

V and J are TRBV6-1 and TRBJ1-4, with D possibly being TRBD1 (5 bases). Germline V lookup: CDR1 MNHNS, CDR2 SASEGT. Trimming left V 3 bases short and J 6 bases short, with 11 bases between. The CDR3 is 14 residues long. The CDR3 loop is CASSEGGSDEKLFF. The DNA of the CDR3 is TGTGCCAGCAGTGAGGGGGGTTCGGATGAAAAACTGTTTTTT.

V gene TRBV6-5 combines with J gene TRBJ1-2, with 9 bases that match TRBD1. The CDR3 spans 15 residues. CDR1 and CDR2 from the germline V gene are MNHEY and SVGAGI. V dropped 2 bases and J dropped 4; count of bases not matched to a gene: 5. The CDR3 loop is CASSYGTGGFYGYTF. Here the CDR3 DNA reads TGTGCCAGCAGTTACGGAACAGGGGGCTTCTATGGCTACACCTTC.

The chain uses TRBV5-6 and TRBJ2-5; D ambiguous. The V end lost 0 bases, the J end lost 3 bases, and 9 bases lay between the germline ends. The germline V gene has CDR1 SGHDT and CDR2 YYEEEE. The CDR3 has 14 amino acids. CDR3 sequence reads: CASSLASVEETQYF. The CDR3 region has the DNA TGTGCCAGCAGCTTGGCTTCGGTTGAAGAGACCCAGTACTTC.

This clone was recorded only once. The genes are TRBV7-9 and TRBJ2-3; possible D gene TRBD1, 5 bases. The germline V gene encodes CDR1 SEHNR and CDR2 FQNEAQ (reference sequence). The CDR3 totals 12 residues. V was shortened by 6 bases and J by 4 bases, with 8 bases between the two germline ends. CDR3: CASSLQADTQYF. The CDR3 bases are TGTGCCAGCAGTCTACAGGCAGATACGCAGTATTTT. The full variable domain, completed using reference TRBV7-9 and TRBJ2-3, is DTGVSQNPRHKITKRGQNVTFRCDPISEHNRLYWYRQTLGQGPEFLTYFQNEAQLEKSRLLSDRFSAERPKGSFSTLEIQRTEQGDSAMYLCASSLQADTQYFGPGTRLTVL.

A remark on this clone: The same CDR3 can be traced to other DNA sequences in this sample. The CDR3 here is CASSPSGGASYEQYF. The CDR3 DNA sequence: TGTGCCAGCAGCCCTAGCGGGGGCGCATCCTACGAGCAGTACTTC. The chain combines TRBV6-5 with TRBJ2-7; 10 bases fit TRBD2. The junction had 6 bases not matched to a gene; V was cut back by 6 bases and J by 1 base. In germline, CDR1 is MNHEY, CDR2 SVGAGI. The CDR3 runs to 15 residues.

This clone was recorded only once. V usage is TRBV5-4 and J usage is TRBJ2-1; no firm D call. The germline V and J ends were trimmed by 0 bases and 6 bases, with 7 bases remaining between them. CDR3 length: 13 residues. Germline CDR1 SGHNT, CDR2 YYREEE (reference sequence). Here the CDR3 reads CASSLERRNEQFF. The CDR3 bases are TGTGCCAGCAGCTTGGAGCGACGCAATGAGCAGTTCTTC.

CDR3 in amino acids: CASSQEDLAGSVQYV. CDR3 sequence (DNA): TGCGCCAGCAGCCAAGAAGATCTAGCGGGGTCGGTGCAGTACGTC. The chain couples TRBV4-1 to TRBJ2-7; 9 bases fit TRBD2. V shed 0 bases and J 9 bases; nucleotides not matched to a gene: 9. Germline assignment: CDR1 MGHRA and CDR2 YSYEKL. This CDR3 comprises 15 residues.

The genes are TRBV4-2 and TRBJ2-7, with 8 bases aligning to TRBD2. The CDR3 contains 21 residues. Germline CDR1 LGHNA, CDR2 YNFKEQ. With V trimmed by 1 base and J by 0 bases, 20 bases remained unmatched. CDR3 loop: CASSQAAEYRPERGFSYEQYF. DNA for the CDR3: TGTGCCAGCAGCCAAGCTGCTGAGTATCGGCCTGAGCGGGGGTTCTCCTACGAGCAGTACTTC.

The V call is TRBV5-6, the J call TRBJ2-5; 7 nucleotides line up with TRBD1. Germline V lookup: CDR1 SGHDT, CDR2 YYEEEE. The V gene end was trimmed by 4 bases and the J gene end by 1 base; junction bases not matched to a gene: 10. The CDR3 consists of 16 residues. CDR3 in DNA: TGTGCCAGCAGCATAACCGGGACAGAGACCCAAGAGACCCAGTACTTC. It translates to CASSITGTETQETQYF.

The V gene is TRBV11-2, the J gene TRBJ1-3; 8 positions match TRBD1. CDR3 length: 16 residues. J gave up 4 bases and V 4 bases, and 9 bases lay outside the gene matches. CDR1 and CDR2 from the germline V gene are SGHAT and FQNNGV. In nucleotides, the CDR3 is TGTGCCAGCAGCTCTACTCAGGGGGCGCGGGGAAACACCATATATTTT. Amino acids: CASSSTQGARGNTIYF.

This chain connects TRBV11-2 to TRBJ2-7, with D hard to call. The V gene's germline CDR1 is SGHAT and CDR2 FQNNGV. Trimming cost V 1 base and J 6 bases, with 13 bases left between them. The CDR3 is 14 amino acids. The CDR3 region is CASSLAFTALEQYF. The DNA for the CDR3 is TGTGCCAGCAGCTTAGCCTTCACAGCCCTCGAGCAGTACTTC.

The CDR3 region is CASRPGQGAEGYTF. The CDR3 coding sequence is TGTGCCAGCCGCCCGGGACAGGGGGCTGAAGGCTACACCTTC. The chain combines TRBV27 with TRBJ1-2; 12 bases agree with TRBD1. This CDR3 is 14 amino acids long. V gave up 8 bases and J gave up 8 bases; unmatched junction bases: 9. CDR1 and CDR2 from the germline V gene are MNHEY and SMNVEV (reference sequence).

This clone has a single count. The rearrangement uses TRBV7-9 and TRBJ1-2; 11 bases are shared with TRBD1. Germline lookup yields CDR1 SEHNR and CDR2 FQNEAQ (reference sequence). The CDR3 length is 14 residues. J gave up 5 bases and V 6 bases, and 5 bases lay outside the gene matches. The CDR3: CASRVDRGPYGYTF. In nucleotides, the CDR3 is TGTGCCAGCAGAGTGGACAGGGGGCCTTATGGCTACACCTTC.

The gene calls are TRBV25-1 and TRBJ2-2; D remains unclear. This CDR3 region has 14 residues. Germline CDR1 reads MGHDK; CDR2 reads SYGVNS. V shed 1 base and J shed 4 bases, with 7 bases lying between them. In nucleotides, the CDR3 is TGTGCCAGCAGTGAATCCATCGGCACCGGGGAGCTGTTTTTT. Translated, it gives CASSESIGTGELFF.

This clone was counted a single time. The V and J genes are TRBV6-5 and TRBJ1-1; 7 bases are shared with TRBD1. Germline assignment: CDR1 MNHEY and CDR2 SVGAGI. The CDR3 consists of 15 residues. The trim removed 5 bases at V and 3 bases at J, leaving 9 bases unmatched. CDR3 sequence reads: CASSTGVLGYTEAFF. The CDR3 DNA follows: TGTGCCAGCAGTACAGGGGTGCTGGGTTACACTGAAGCTTTCTTT.

The chain joins TRBV5-4 to TRBJ2-2; a weak D match, TRBD2 (5 bases). The CDR3 contains 15 residues. The V gene's germline CDR1 is SGHNT and CDR2 YYREEE (reference sequence). The V and J ends lost 5 bases and 3 bases respectively, with 14 bases between them. CDR3 nucleotides: TGTGCCAGCAGGGCGGGTCTAGCTGACACCGGGGAGCTGTTTTTT. The encoded protein is CASRAGLADTGELFF. The entire variable domain, with the rest obtained from reference TRBV5-4 and TRBJ2-2, is as follows: ETGVTQSPTHLIKTRGQQVTLRCSSQSGHNTVSWYQQALGQGPQFIFQYYREEENGRGNFPPRFSGLQFPNYSSELNVNALELDDSALYLCASRAGLADTGELFFGEGSRLTVL.